A selection of T cell receptor beta chains follows, all from one sample in a study of beta chain features in type 1 diabetes. Repertoires were generated with immunoSEQ multiplex PCR, while TCRdb's copy carries only in-frame clones and drops some. The sample yields around 710,000 clones, 9.5% to 15% seen once. The sequenced material came from naive CD4+ T cells from blood. These receptors originate from a man aged 25 to 40 with type 1 diabetes. Both conserved end residues are part of each CDR3. A D gene is named only where the DNA matches it firmly. Clone size, where shown, is once, few, many, or a class for clones that have expanded.

v_call,j_call,clone_size,d_call,cdr3_nt,cdr3_aa
TRBV18,TRBJ2-1,few,NA,TGTGCCAGCTCACGGCCCGAGGGGGACAATGAGCAGTTCTTC,CASSRPEGDNEQFF
TRBV7-9,TRBJ1-2,few,TRBD1,TGTGCCAGCAGGTCAGGGACAGGAGCCTTACCCTATGGCTACACCTTC,CASRSGTGALPYGYTF
TRBV30,TRBJ2-1,few,NA,TGTGCCTGTGGCCACTACAATGAGCAGTTCTTC,CACGHYNEQFF
TRBV4-2,TRBJ2-7,NA,NA,TGTGCCAGCAGCCAAGGAGGCAGCTCCTACGAGCAGTACTTC,CASSQGGSSYEQYF
TRBV11-2,TRBJ1-1,NA,NA,TGTGCCAGCAGCTTAGGGTTCGAATCGAACACTGAAGCTTTCTTT,CASSLGFESNTEAFF
TRBV30,TRBJ2-3,few,TRBD2,TGTGCCTGGAGCACGACTAGCTGGGACACAGATACGCAGTATTTT,CAWSTTSWDTDTQYF
TRBV4-2,TRBJ2-3,few,NA,TGTGCCAGCAGTCCCCGTAGGGGTGGAACAGATACGCAGTATTTT,CASSPRRGGTDTQYF
TRBV7-8,TRBJ2-5,few,TRBD2,TGTGCCAGCAGCTATACTAGCGGGGGTGAGACCCAGTACTTC,CASSYTSGGETQYF
TRBV5-1,TRBJ1-1,NA,NA,TGCGCCAGCAGCTGGAGGCAAGGGGTGTTAGAAGCTTTCTTT,CASSWRQGVLEAFF
TRBV7-8,TRBJ2-3,NA,TRBD2,TGTGCCAGCAGCTTAGCCCGGGACTACACAGATACGCAGTATTTT,CASSLARDYTDTQYF
TRBV4-3,TRBJ2-3,few,NA,TGCGCCAGCAGCCAAGAGGGAAGAGATACGCAGTATTTT,CASSQEGRDTQYF
TRBV18,TRBJ2-5,few,NA,TGTGCCAGCTCACGGCCGGGAAATCAAGAGACCCAGTACTTC,CASSRPGNQETQYF
TRBV29-1,TRBJ1-2,few,NA,TGCAGCGTTGATCGAGGGAACTATGGCTACACCTTC,CSVDRGNYGYTF
TRBV28,TRBJ2-7,few,NA,TGTGCCAGCAGTTTATGGGCCCTCTCCTACGAGCAGTACTTC,CASSLWALSYEQYF
TRBV29-1,TRBJ2-5,NA,TRBD2,TGCAGCGTTGTTGTTGCGGGGGGTCCCCAAGAGACCCAGTACTTC,CSVVVAGGPQETQYF
TRBV2,TRBJ1-1,NA,NA,TGTGCCAGCAGGATCTTTGCCCCGAACACTGAAGCTTTCTTT,CASRIFAPNTEAFF
TRBV4-3,TRBJ1-2,few,NA,TGCGCCAGCAGCCAAGAGTTTGGGCTAGGAGGCTACACCTTC,CASSQEFGLGGYTF
TRBV19,TRBJ1-5,few,TRBD1,TGTGCCAGTACCACATCCTCAGGGGGCGTTCAGCCCCAGCATTTT,CASTTSSGGVQPQHF
TRBV29-1,TRBJ2-7,few,NA,TGCAGCGTCGTCACGGGACTTTCCTCCTACGAGCAGTACTTC,CSVVTGLSSYEQYF
TRBV7-2,TRBJ2-5,NA,TRBD2,TGTGCCAGCAGTTGGAGGACTAGCGAGGGAGAGACCCAGTACTTC,CASSWRTSEGETQYF
TRBV7-2,TRBJ1-2,few,NA,TGTGCCAGCAGCGAAGCAGGGTCCTATGGCTACACCTTC,CASSEAGSYGYTF
TRBV5-1,TRBJ1-1,few,NA,TGCGCCAGCAGCTTGCCGTCGGACACTTCGGGAGTAGCTTTCTTT,CASSLPSDTSGVAFF
TRBV9,TRBJ1-1,NA,TRBD1,TGTGCCAGCAGCGTAGGGGGACAGCTGAACACTGAAGCTTTCTTT,CASSVGGQLNTEAFF